The clone carrying this T cell receptor (beta chain) was counted at least ten times. The data belong to a study of neurological immune-mediated disorders. TCRdb passed the 5' RACE reads through MiXCR, listing each CDR3 protein once. The sample shows 120,000 or so distinct CDR3 sequences, more than 2.5% of them seen only once. This CDR3 contains 16 residues. V gave up 3 bases and J gave up 8 bases; unmatched junction bases: 10. Looked up from germline, CDR1 is SGHVS and CDR2 is FQNEAQ. This chain uses TRBV7-8 with TRBJ2-1, with TRBD2 matching over 10 bases. The sample consisted of PBMCs. The TCR was taken from a woman in her 30s with multiple sclerosis. The CDR3 loop is CASSFAGSGGYDEQFF. The CDR3, as DNA: TGTGCCAGCAGCTTTGCCGGTAGCGGGGGGTACGATGAGCAGTTCTTC. Looking up the rest from reference TRBV7-8 and TRBJ2-1 gives the full variable domain: GAGVSQSPRYKVAKRGQDVALRCDPISGHVSLFWYQQALGQGPEFLTYFQNEAQLDKSGLPSDRFFAERPEGSVSTLKIQRTQQEDSAVYLCASSFAGSGGYDEQFFGPGTRLTVL.